This TCR beta chain was captured by sequencing in a study of shared clonotypes between healthy human individuals. About the study: A few men and two women, aged 18 to 49, were donors.

Study results and limitations: Among several donors, roughly 5.4% of naive CD4 clonotypes were found in common. Sequencing depth was predicted to influence how clonotypes are shared among donors.

A word on this clone: Its cognate antigen is unknown.

Losses at the gene ends were 1 base for V and 3 bases for J; bases not matched to a gene: 5. CDR1 is SGDLS and CDR2 is YYNGEE in the germline V gene. CDR3 length: 15 amino acids. CD45RO-negative, CCR7-positively selected cells formed the naive CD8 fraction, excluding terminally differentiated effector memory CD45RA+ cells. Per the authors' pipeline: Junction-only sequences produced by ImmunoSEQ had no quality scores, so filtering differed. Sequencing used immunoSEQ multiplex PCR; TCRdb keeps in-frame clones, though not all of them. V and J calls and clone size are those listed in that table; D and trimming were worked out from the DNA. The data hold some 2.1 million clones, with about 94% observed a single time.

V usage is TRBV9 and J usage is TRBJ2-7, with 9 nucleotides matching TRBD2. Input material: naive CD8+ T cells from PBMCs. The sequence came from a man between 18 and 35 years old in good health. Some clones in this sample may be carry-over from other donors' samples. As DNA, the CDR3 is TGTGCCAGCAGCGTATCCGGGCGGGAGGGCTACGAGCAGTACTTC. This sequence encodes CASSVSGREGYEQYF.